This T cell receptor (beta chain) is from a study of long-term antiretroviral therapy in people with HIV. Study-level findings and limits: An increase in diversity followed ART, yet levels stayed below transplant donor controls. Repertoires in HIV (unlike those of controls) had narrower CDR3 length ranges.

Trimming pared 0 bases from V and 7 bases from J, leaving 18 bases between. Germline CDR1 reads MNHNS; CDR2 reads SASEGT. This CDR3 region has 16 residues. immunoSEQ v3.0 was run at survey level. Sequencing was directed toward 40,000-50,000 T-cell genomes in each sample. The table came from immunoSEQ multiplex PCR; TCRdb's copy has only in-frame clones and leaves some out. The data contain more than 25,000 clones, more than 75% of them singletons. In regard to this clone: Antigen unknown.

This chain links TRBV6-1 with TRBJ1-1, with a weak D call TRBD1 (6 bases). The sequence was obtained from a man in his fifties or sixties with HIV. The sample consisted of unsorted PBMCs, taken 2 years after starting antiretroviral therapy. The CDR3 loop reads CASSEASGGAGYEAFF. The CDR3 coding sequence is TGTGCCAGCAGTGAAGCTTCGGGGGGCGCGGGCTATGAAGCTTTCTTT.